This T cell receptor (beta chain) was retrieved from a study of long-term antiretroviral therapy in people with HIV. Trimming took 7 bases from V and 2 from J, leaving 9 bases between them. Germline V gene lookup returns CDR1 SNHLY and CDR2 FYNNEI. CDR3 length equals 12 residues. Researchers ran immunoSEQ v3.0 at survey level. Profiled with immunoSEQ multiplex PCR; TCRdb holds only in-frame clones, not every one. The table shows approximately 27,000 clones, with about nine tenths occurring only once. This clone appeared a few times. Specimen: unsorted PBMCs, collected 5 to 5.5 years after starting antiretroviral therapy. This receptor was identified in a woman aged 40 to 55 with HIV. The V and J genes are TRBV2 and TRBJ2-7; D possibly corresponds to TRBD1 (6 bases). The CDR3 here is CASTDRTYEQYF. The CDR3 coding sequence is TGTGCCAGCACCGACAGGACCTACGAGCAGTACTTC.